These 8 T cell receptor beta chains were all obtained from the same sample, sequenced in a study of immune heterogeneity within non-small cell lung tumors. Multiplex PCR employing 32 V and 13 J primers generated amplicons of the TCR beta CDR3. TCRdb recomputed calls from the multiplex PCR reads with MiXCR, one row per CDR3 protein. This repertoire shows fewer than 13,000 distinct CDR3 sequences, 25% to 35% found once; its top ten account for roughly 8.1%. The template consisted of bulk tumor genomic DNA, with about 0.65 ug used per sample. While surgery was under way, several biopsies spaced far apart were taken per primary tumor. Curative surgery was performed on patients who had untreated, newly diagnosed non-small cell lung cancer. Sequenced material: lung tumor tissue. The origin of the receptors is a woman aged 60-75 years with non-small cell lung cancer.

About this clonotype: This is likely a read error, given that the CDR3 carries no conserved phenylalanine or tryptophan at its end. V gene TRBV9 combines with J gene TRBJ2-1; 10 bases match TRBD2. Unmatched junction bases numbered 10, after V lost 1 base and J lost 9 bases. Germline CDR1 reads SGDLS; CDR2 reads YYNGEE. This CDR3 contains 16 residues. Here the CDR3 reads CASSVNFLAGEGEQFL. In DNA form, the CDR3 reads TGTGCCAGCAGCGTAAATTTCCTAGCGGGAGAAGGTGAGCAGTTCTTA.

This clonotype has only a few counts. A much more abundant neighbour one base away suggests this may be a read error. Without the conserved terminal phenylalanine or tryptophan, this CDR3 likely stems from a read error. This chain links TRBV5-1 with TRBJ1-6; D is unclear. Germline loops: CDR1 SGHRS, CDR2 YFSETQ. The CDR3 has 13 residues. V lost 4 bases and J 7 bases, leaving 9 bases between the germline ends. CDR3 region: CASSPGVNSPLHS. DNA for the CDR3: TGCGCCAGCAGCCCCGGGGTCAATTCACCCCTCCACTCT.

By share, this clonotype ranks as medium-sized (0.01 to 0.1%). J is TRBJ2-2 and V is TRBV28, with D possibly matching TRBD1 (6 bases). The CDR3 is 15 residues long. V gave up 6 bases and J gave up 5 bases, with 16 bases separating them. Germline values: CDR1 MDHEN, CDR2 SYDVKM. The CDR3 coding sequence is TGTGCCAGCAGAACTAACAGGGTAGGAACCGGGGAGCTGTTTTTT. Its translation: CASRTNRVGTGELFF.

The chain joins TRBV7-2 to TRBJ1-1; TRBD1 matches 7 bases. V gave up 2 bases and J gave up 1 base; unmatched junction bases: 1. The CDR3 length is 14 residues. CDR1 is SGHTA and CDR2 is FQGNSA in the germline V gene. The CDR3 region has the DNA TGTGCCAGCAGCTTATGGACAGGGAACACTGAAGCTTTCTTT. Its protein product is CASSLWTGNTEAFF.

Details on this clonotype: This may arise from a read error, as a much more abundant clone is one base away. The chain joins TRBV11-2 to TRBJ2-7, with TRBD2 matching over 11 bases. The J segment lost 11 bases and the V segment lost 6 bases, leaving 15 bases of the junction unmatched. Looked up from germline, CDR1 is SGHAT and CDR2 is FQNNGV. This CDR3 is built from 15 residues. CDR3 sequence reads: CASRSPGLAVREKYF. CDR3 nucleotide sequence: TGTGCCAGCAGATCTCCGGGACTAGCGGTCCGGGAGAAGTACTTC.

This clonotype rates as medium-sized. The chain uses TRBV2 and TRBJ2-3; D is perhaps TRBD2 (6 bases). V was shortened by 11 bases and J by 8 bases, with 11 bases between the two germline ends. This CDR3 is 10 amino acids long. Germline V lookup: CDR1 SNHLY, CDR2 FYNNEI. Here the CDR3 DNA reads TGTGCCCCAAAGGGAGGTACGCAGTATTTT. It yields the protein CAPKGGTQYF.

As to this clonotype: A much larger clone lies one base from this, so it may be a read error. The rearrangement uses TRBV20-1 and TRBJ2-7; 15 nucleotides align to TRBD2. With 2 bases clipped from V and 0 bases from J, the junction kept 14 bases outside the gene matches. The CDR3 is made up of 20 amino acids. Germline assignment: CDR1 DFQATT and CDR2 SNEGSKA (reference sequence). The CDR3 sequence is CSARYSLRTSGRGYSYEQYF. The CDR3 coding sequence is TGCAGTGCTAGATATAGTTTGCGGACTAGCGGGAGGGGCTACTCCTACGAGCAGTACTTC.

This chain connects TRBV27 to TRBJ2-7, with TRBD2 identical over 13 bases. Germline-derived CDR1 and CDR2 are MNHEY and SMNVEV (reference sequence). The junction had 8 bases not matched to a gene; V was cut back by 5 bases and J by 4 bases. The CDR3 has 16 amino acids. In DNA, the CDR3 is TGTGCCAGCAGTCGATTACTAGCGGGAGGGCCTTACGAGCAGTACTTC. Translation gives CASSRLLAGGPYEQYF.